These T cell receptor beta chains were read from a single sample in a study of shared clonotypes between healthy human individuals. Method: immunoSEQ multiplex PCR; TCRdb's copy keeps in-frame clones and lacks some. In the table there are 2.3 million or so clones, approximately 93% of which are singletons. The sequencing input was naive CD4+ T cells from PBMCs. All receptors derive from a man in his late teens or twenties in good health. Some clones in this sample may be carry-over from other donors' samples. CDR3s leave out the opening cysteine and the closing phenylalanine or tryptophan. Where a row states a size, it is once, few, many or the class of an expanded clone; other rows omit it.

cdr3_aa | v_call | clone_size | cdr3_length | j_call
AWRAAGSTDTQY | TRBV30 | once | 12 | TRBJ2-3
ASSDLPRSSYNEQF | TRBV6-1 | . | 14 | TRBJ2-1
ASSLDRVNNQPQH | TRBV7-8 | . | 13 | TRBJ1-5
ASTRIAGTGGAGETQY | TRBV5-1 | . | 16 | TRBJ2-5
ASSPGLAYNEQF | TRBV28 | . | 12 | TRBJ2-1
ASSQDRGRATGTDTQY | TRBV18 | . | 16 | TRBJ2-3
ASSLGLVRGKNIQY | TRBV13 | . | 14 | TRBJ2-4
ASSASSGLDTQY | TRBV9 | . | 12 | TRBJ2-3
ASRRTSTDTQY | TRBV4-1 | . | 11 | TRBJ2-3
ASSFRERTDTQY | TRBV5-1 | . | 12 | TRBJ2-3
ASSQGEGGYT | TRBV28 | . | 10 | TRBJ1-2
AWSVTSRIEAF | TRBV30 | once | 11 | TRBJ1-1
ASSVVGTVGEYNEQF | TRBV9 | . | 15 | TRBJ2-1
ASSVVSNGYT | TRBV9 | few | 10 | TRBJ1-2
ASSLDMGGYGYT | TRBV5-4 | . | 12 | TRBJ1-2
SVESPST | TRBV29-1 | few | 7 | TRBJ1-2